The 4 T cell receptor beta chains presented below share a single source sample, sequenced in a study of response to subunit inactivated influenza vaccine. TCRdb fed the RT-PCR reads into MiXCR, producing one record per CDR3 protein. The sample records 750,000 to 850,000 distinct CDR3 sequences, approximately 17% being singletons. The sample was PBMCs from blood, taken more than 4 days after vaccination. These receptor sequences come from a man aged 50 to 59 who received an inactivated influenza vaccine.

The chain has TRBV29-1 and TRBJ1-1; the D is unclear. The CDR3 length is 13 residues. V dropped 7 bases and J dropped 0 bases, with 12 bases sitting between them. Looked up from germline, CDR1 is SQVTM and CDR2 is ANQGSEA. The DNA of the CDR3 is TGCAGCGCTGACCCAAGGGTGAACACTGAAGCTTTCTTT. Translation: CSADPRVNTEAFF.

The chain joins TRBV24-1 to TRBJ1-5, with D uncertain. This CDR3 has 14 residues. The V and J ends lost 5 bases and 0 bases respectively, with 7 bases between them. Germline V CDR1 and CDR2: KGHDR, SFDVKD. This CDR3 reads CATSVGDSNQPQHF. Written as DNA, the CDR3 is TGTGCCACCAGTGTTGGGGATAGCAATCAGCCCCAGCATTTT.

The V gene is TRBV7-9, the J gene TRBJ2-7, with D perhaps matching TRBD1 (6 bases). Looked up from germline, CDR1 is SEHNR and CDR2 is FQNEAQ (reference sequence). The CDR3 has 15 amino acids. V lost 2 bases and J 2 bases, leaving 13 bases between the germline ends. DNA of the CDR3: TGTGCCAGCAGCTTAAAGGGGACAAGCCCCTACGAGCAGTACTTC. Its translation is CASSLKGTSPYEQYF.

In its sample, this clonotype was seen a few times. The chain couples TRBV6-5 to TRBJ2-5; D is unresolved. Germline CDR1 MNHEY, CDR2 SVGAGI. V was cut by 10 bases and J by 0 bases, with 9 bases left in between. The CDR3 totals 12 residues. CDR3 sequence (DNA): TGTGCCACCGGACGTAACCAAGAGACCCAGTACTTC. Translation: CATGRNQETQYF.